This T cell receptor beta chain was sequenced in a study of blood T cell repertoires in COVID-19. Sequencing used immunoSEQ multiplex PCR; TCRdb keeps in-frame clones, though not all of them. The profile shows about 170,000 clones, approximately 82% of them singletons. Trimming stripped 5 bases from V and 9 bases from J, with 20 bases between. The CDR3 has 15 residues. Germline-derived CDR1 and CDR2 are MGHRA and YSYEKL. This receptor was identified in a woman in her seventies who had recovered from COVID-19. What was sequenced was peripheral blood. The chain combines TRBV4-1 with TRBJ2-1; no firm D call. CDR3 DNA sequence: TGCGCCAGCAGCAACCCGTCACATGGCTTGCCTGAGCAGTTCTTC. Encoded protein: CASSNPSHGLPEQFF.